This TCR beta chain was documented in a study of blood T cells in healthy people across ages. After removal of 6 bases from V and 2 bases from J, the junction contained 6 bases not matched to a gene. This CDR3 comprises 14 residues. Germline CDR1 reads DFQATT; CDR2 reads SNEGSKA (reference sequence). There are a few counts of this clonotype. The authors ran a second PCR of roughly 6 to 12 cycles using a sample-barcoded 5' primer and a J-beta primer mix. Sequencing recovered at least 3 million CDR3-containing paired-end reads from each sample. TCRdb redid the calling of the 5' RACE reads with MiXCR, one entry per CDR3 protein. The repertoire holds about 1.5 million distinct CDR3 sequences, with roughly two fifths as singletons.

The chain recombines TRBV20-1 with TRBJ2-5; 10 nucleotides agree with TRBD2. The TCR was taken from a young woman in good health. The sample consisted of blood. DNA of the CDR3: TGCAGTGCACAACTAGCGGGGACACAAGAGACCCAGTACTTC. Protein: CSAQLAGTQETQYF.